Listed below are T cell receptor beta chains from one sample, sequenced in a study of blood T cell repertoires in COVID-19. TCRdb's copy holds only in-frame clones and misses some; the assay was immunoSEQ multiplex PCR. This table has just over 300,000 clones, roughly 86% appearing once. The specimen sequenced was peripheral blood. The origin of the receptors is a woman in her twenties or thirties with COVID-19, enrolled during active disease. Each CDR3 is given with its conserved first and last residue. D genes are given only for firm matches. The size of a clone is reported for some rows only, either as once, few or many, or as a class for expanded clones.

clone_size d_call j_call v_call cdr3_aa cdr3_nt
few NA TRBJ1-4 TRBV19 CASKGGMATNEKLFF TGTGCCAGTAAGGGCGGGATGGCAACTAATGAAAAACTGTTTTTT
NA NA TRBJ1-1 TRBV10-1 CASSRQSLNTEAFF TGCGCCAGCTCGAGGCAGTCATTGAACACTGAAGCTTTCTTT
few NA TRBJ1-4 TRBV28 CASSGLADNEKLFF TGTGCCAGCAGTGGTCTAGCGGATAATGAAAAACTGTTTTTT
few NA TRBJ2-2 TRBV23-1 CARRHPSGGRTGELFF TGCGCCCGACGCCACCCTTCCGGGGGGCGCACCGGGGAGCTGTTTTTT
NA TRBD1 TRBJ1-2 TRBV2 CASSGQGERYGYTF TGTGCCAGCAGTGGACAGGGGGAGAGGTATGGCTACACCTTC
NA TRBD1 TRBJ2-5 TRBV6-5 CASSPRDRGRETQYF TGTGCCAGCAGTCCCCGGGACAGGGGGCGGGAGACCCAGTACTTC
NA TRBD1 TRBJ1-2 TRBV4-1 CASSPPGQGIYGYTF TGCGCCAGCAGCCCCCCCGGACAGGGAATTTATGGCTACACCTTC
NA NA TRBJ1-1 TRBV4-1 CASSQDPGVNTEAFF TGCGCCAGCAGCCAAGATCCAGGGGTGAACACTGAAGCTTTCTTT
NA NA TRBJ2-2 TRBV7-8 CASSLTGIGTGELFF TGTGCCAGCAGCTTAACCGGGATCGGGACCGGGGAGCTGTTTTTT
NA NA TRBJ1-2 TRBV19 CASTTRSGFWNYGYTF TGTGCCAGTACCACAAGATCGGGTTTCTGGAACTATGGCTACACCTTC
NA TRBD1 TRBJ1-3 TRBV7-2 CASSLNSVQQGNSGNTIYF TGTGCCAGCAGCTTAAATTCCGTTCAACAGGGGAACAGTGGAAACACCATATATTTT
NA NA TRBJ2-3 TRBV5-6 CASRRSGGGDTQYF TGTGCCAGCAGACGTAGCGGTGGTGGAGATACGCAGTATTTT
NA TRBD2 TRBJ2-2 TRBV6-5 CASSTTSGGPELFF TGTGCCAGCAGTACGACTAGCGGGGGGCCCGAGCTGTTTTTT
NA TRBD2 TRBJ2-5 TRBV5-1 CASSFYGGDRETQYF TGCGCCAGCAGCTTTTACGGGGGGGATAGGGAGACCCAGTACTTC
NA TRBD1 TRBJ1-1 TRBV6-6 CASRTLSGGTEAFF TGTGCCAGCAGAACGCTCTCAGGGGGTACTGAAGCTTTCTTT
NA TRBD1 TRBJ1-1 TRBV2 CASSSQGGTEAFF TGTGCCAGCAGTTCTCAGGGGGGCACTGAAGCTTTCTTT
few TRBD1 TRBJ2-2 TRBV7-9 CASRDRAGELFF TGTGCCAGCCGAGACAGGGCCGGGGAGCTGTTTTTT
NA NA TRBJ1-5 TRBV5-1 CASSLDSYSNQPQHF TGCGCCAGCAGCTTGGACTCGTATAGCAATCAGCCCCAGCATTTT
NA NA TRBJ1-1 TRBV7-8 CASSLGLGGATEAFF TGTGCCAGCAGCTTAGGGCTAGGGGGGGCGACTGAAGCTTTCTTT
NA NA TRBJ1-1 TRBV6-5 CASSYQQVTNTEAFF TGTGCCAGCAGTTACCAGCAGGTCACCAACACTGAAGCTTTCTTT
NA TRBD1 TRBJ1-5 TRBV4-2 CASSRSHRGSNQPQHF TGTGCCAGCAGCCGATCCCACAGGGGGAGCAATCAGCCCCAGCATTTT
NA NA TRBJ1-2 TRBV7-9 CASSSPPGSANYGYTF TGTGCCAGCAGCTCCCCCCCGGGGTCAGCTAACTATGGCTACACCTTC
NA NA TRBJ2-3 TRBV5-1 CASSLGVSRTDTQYF TGCGCCAGCAGCTTGGGTGTTAGCCGCACAGATACGCAGTATTTT
NA TRBD1 TRBJ1-2 TRBV19 CASKTGAGSNYGYTF TGTGCCAGTAAAACAGGGGCAGGTTCTAACTATGGCTACACCTTC
NA TRBD2 TRBJ2-2 TRBV18 CASSGLDGTGELFF TGTGCCAGCTCAGGACTAGACGGAACCGGGGAGCTGTTTTTT
NA NA TRBJ2-1 TRBV2 CASSEQGFEQFF TGTGCCAGCAGTGAACAGGGTTTTGAGCAGTTCTTC
NA NA TRBJ1-1 TRBV18 CASSSRTDKGGTEAFF TGTGCCAGCTCAAGCCGGACGGACAAAGGAGGGACTGAAGCTTTCTTT
NA NA TRBJ1-2 TRBV28 CASSLAAGINYGYTF TGTGCCAGCAGTTTAGCGGCAGGGATTAACTATGGCTACACCTTC
NA NA TRBJ1-4 TRBV30 CAWSGVRGTNEKLFF TGTGCCTGGAGTGGTGTCAGGGGAACTAATGAAAAACTGTTTTTT
NA NA TRBJ2-1 TRBV6-6 CASSYSKGAYNEQFF TGTGCCAGCAGTTACTCGAAAGGGGCTTACAATGAGCAGTTCTTC
NA NA TRBJ1-3 TRBV4-2 CASSQEQGLELSGNTIYF TGTGCCAGCAGCCAAGAACAGGGTCTCGAACTTTCTGGAAACACCATATATTTT
NA TRBD1 TRBJ1-1 TRBV2 CARKDRANTEAFF TGTGCCAGGAAAGACAGGGCGAACACTGAAGCTTTCTTT
NA TRBD1 TRBJ1-4 TRBV7-9 CASTNIGQGGEKLFF TGTGCCAGCACTAACATCGGACAGGGAGGAGAAAAACTGTTTTTT
NA TRBD1 TRBJ1-2 TRBV27 CASRPRDSNPYGYTF TGTGCCAGCAGACCCCGGGACAGTAATCCCTATGGCTACACCTTC
NA TRBD1 TRBJ1-2 TRBV29-1 CSVRDRGDYGYTF TGCAGCGTAAGGGACAGGGGGGACTATGGCTACACCTTC
NA NA TRBJ1-1 TRBV19 CASSASMNTEAFF TGTGCCAGTAGTGCTAGCATGAACACTGAAGCTTTCTTT
NA NA TRBJ1-6 TRBV11-3 CASSLDLPNSPLHF TGTGCCAGCAGCTTAGATCTTCCGAATTCACCCCTCCACTTT
NA TRBD1 TRBJ2-3 TRBV11-2 CASSFGTGFADTQYF TGTGCCAGCAGCTTCGGGACAGGGTTTGCAGATACGCAGTATTTT
NA NA TRBJ1-2 TRBV4-1 CASSQEDFTNYGYTF TGCGCCAGCAGCCAAGAAGACTTTACTAACTATGGCTACACCTTC
NA NA TRBJ1-2 TRBV5-5 CASSEGGYGYTF TGTGCCAGCAGCGAGGGAGGATATGGCTACACCTTC
once NA TRBJ1-6 TRBV25-1 CASSDYVDNSPLHF TGTGCCAGCAGTGATTATGTTGATAATTCACCCCTCCACTTT
NA NA TRBJ2-1 TRBV12-2 CASRLNPPGNPGHWTDNEQFF TGTGCAAGTCGCCTAAACCCCCCCGGTAACCCGGGACACTGGACGGACAATGAGCAGTTCTTC
NA NA TRBJ1-2 TRBV5-6 CASSLIEYYGYTF TGTGCCAGCAGCTTGATAGAGTACTATGGCTACACCTTC
NA TRBD1 TRBJ2-3 TRBV2 CASRESRDRGTDTQYF TGTGCCAGCAGGGAGTCCCGGGACAGGGGCACAGATACGCAGTATTTT
NA NA TRBJ2-3 TRBV15 CATQWRGRTDTQYF TGTGCCACTCAATGGCGGGGGCGCACAGATACGCAGTATTTT
NA TRBD1 TRBJ1-5 TRBV4-3 CASRGDRGRGGNQPQHF TGCGCCAGCAGGGGCGACAGGGGGCGAGGAGGCAATCAGCCCCAGCATTTT